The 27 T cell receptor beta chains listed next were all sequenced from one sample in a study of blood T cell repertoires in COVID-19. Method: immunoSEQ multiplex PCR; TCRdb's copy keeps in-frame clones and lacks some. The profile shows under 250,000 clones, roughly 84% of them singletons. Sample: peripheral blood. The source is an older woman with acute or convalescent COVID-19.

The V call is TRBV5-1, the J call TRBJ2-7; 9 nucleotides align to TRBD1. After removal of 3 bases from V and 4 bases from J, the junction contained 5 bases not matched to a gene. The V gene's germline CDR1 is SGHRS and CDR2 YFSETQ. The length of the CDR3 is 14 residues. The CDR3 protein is CASSSGQGGYEQYF. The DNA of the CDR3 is TGCGCCAGCAGCTCGGGACAGGGCGGGTACGAGCAGTACTTC.

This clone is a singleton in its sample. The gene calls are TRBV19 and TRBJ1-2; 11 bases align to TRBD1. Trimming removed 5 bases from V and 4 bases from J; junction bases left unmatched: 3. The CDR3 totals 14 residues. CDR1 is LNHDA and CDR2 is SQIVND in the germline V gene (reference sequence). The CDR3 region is CASSSGQGAYGYTF. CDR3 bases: TGTGCCAGTAGTTCCGGACAGGGGGCCTATGGCTACACCTTC.

As DNA, the CDR3 is TGTGCCAGCAGCTTAGATAGGACCCAGGGCGGATCCGGGGAGCTGTTTTTT. Residues: CASSLDRTQGGSGELFF. V is TRBV11-2 and J is TRBJ2-2, with a possible D match to TRBD1 (5 bases). Germline CDR1 SGHAT, CDR2 FQNNGV. V shed 0 bases and J shed 6 bases, with 17 bases lying between them. The CDR3 totals 17 residues.

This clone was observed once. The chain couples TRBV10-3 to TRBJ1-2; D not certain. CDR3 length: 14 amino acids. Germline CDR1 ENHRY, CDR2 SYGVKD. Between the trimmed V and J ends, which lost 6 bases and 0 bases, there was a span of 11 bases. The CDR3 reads CAISGDEANYGYTF. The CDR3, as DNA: TGTGCCATCAGCGGAGACGAAGCTAACTATGGCTACACCTTC.

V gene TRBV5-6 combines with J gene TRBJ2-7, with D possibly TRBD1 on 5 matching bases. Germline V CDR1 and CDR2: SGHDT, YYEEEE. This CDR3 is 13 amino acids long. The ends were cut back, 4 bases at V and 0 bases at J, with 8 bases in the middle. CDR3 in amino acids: CASSGASSYEQYF. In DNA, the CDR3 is TGTGCCAGCAGCGGGGCGAGCTCCTACGAGCAGTACTTC.

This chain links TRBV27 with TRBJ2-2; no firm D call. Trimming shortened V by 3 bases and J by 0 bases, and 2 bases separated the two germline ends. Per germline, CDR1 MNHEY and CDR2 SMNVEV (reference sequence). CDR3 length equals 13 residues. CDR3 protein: CASSFTNTGELFF. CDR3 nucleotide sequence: TGTGCCAGCAGTTTTACGAACACCGGGGAGCTGTTTTTT.

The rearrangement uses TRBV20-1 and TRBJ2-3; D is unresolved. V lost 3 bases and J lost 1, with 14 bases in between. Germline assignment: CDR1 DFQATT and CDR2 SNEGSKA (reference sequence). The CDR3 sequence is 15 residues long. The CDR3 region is CSASRPLRGTDTQYF. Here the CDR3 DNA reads TGCAGTGCTAGTCGACCCCTCCGGGGCACAGATACGCAGTATTTT.

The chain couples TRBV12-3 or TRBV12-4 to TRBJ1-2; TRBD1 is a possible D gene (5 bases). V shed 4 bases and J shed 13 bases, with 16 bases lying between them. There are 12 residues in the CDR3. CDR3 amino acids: CASSWTRQGPTF. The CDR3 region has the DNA TGTGCCAGCAGTTGGACAAGGCAGGGTCCCACCTTC.

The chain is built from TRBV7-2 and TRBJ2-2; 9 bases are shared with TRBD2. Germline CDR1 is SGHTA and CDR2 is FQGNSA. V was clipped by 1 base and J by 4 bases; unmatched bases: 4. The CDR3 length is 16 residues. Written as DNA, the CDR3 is TGTGCCAGCAGCTTAGGCTTACTAGCGGGCACCGGGGAGCTGTTTTTT. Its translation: CASSLGLLAGTGELFF.

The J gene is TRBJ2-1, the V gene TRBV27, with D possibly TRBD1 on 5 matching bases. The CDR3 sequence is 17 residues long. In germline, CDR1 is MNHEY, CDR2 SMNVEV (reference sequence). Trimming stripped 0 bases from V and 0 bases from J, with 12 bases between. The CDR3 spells CASSLSGQMRSYNEQFF. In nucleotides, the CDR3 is TGTGCCAGCAGTTTATCGGGGCAGATGCGCTCCTACAATGAGCAGTTCTTC.

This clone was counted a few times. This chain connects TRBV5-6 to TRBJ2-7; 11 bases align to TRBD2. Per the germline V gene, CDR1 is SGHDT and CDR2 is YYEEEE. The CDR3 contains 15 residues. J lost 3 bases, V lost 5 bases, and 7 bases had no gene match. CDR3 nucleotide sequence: TGTGCCAGCAGTCCTGGGCTAGCGGGGGGCTACGAGCAGTACTTC. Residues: CASSPGLAGGYEQYF.

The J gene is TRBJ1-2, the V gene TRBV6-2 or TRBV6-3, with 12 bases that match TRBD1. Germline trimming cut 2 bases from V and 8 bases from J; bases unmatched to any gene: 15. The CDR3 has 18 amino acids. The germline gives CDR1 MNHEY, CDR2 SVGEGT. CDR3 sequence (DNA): TGTGCCAGCAGTTACCAGCCCCCCGGGACAGGGGGCTTAAGGGGCTACACCTTC. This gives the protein CASSYQPPGTGGLRGYTF.

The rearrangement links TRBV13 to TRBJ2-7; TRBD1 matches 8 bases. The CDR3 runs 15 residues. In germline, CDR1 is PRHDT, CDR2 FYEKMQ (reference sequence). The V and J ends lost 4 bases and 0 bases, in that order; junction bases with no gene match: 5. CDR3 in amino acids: CASSYGQGASYEQYF. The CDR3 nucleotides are TGTGCCAGCAGCTATGGACAGGGTGCCTCCTACGAGCAGTACTTC.

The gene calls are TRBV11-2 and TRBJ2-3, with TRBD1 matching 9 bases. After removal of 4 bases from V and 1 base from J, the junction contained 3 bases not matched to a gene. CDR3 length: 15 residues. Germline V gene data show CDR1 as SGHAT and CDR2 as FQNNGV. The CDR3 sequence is CASSSGQGGTDTQYF. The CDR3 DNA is TGTGCCAGCAGCTCGGGACAGGGTGGCACAGATACGCAGTATTTT.

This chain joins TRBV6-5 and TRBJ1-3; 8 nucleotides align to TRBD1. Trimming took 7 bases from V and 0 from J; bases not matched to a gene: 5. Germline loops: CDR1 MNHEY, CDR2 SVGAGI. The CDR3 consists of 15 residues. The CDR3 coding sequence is TGTGCCAGCATTCCTACAGGGGGCTCTGGAAACACCATATATTTT. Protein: CASIPTGGSGNTIYF.

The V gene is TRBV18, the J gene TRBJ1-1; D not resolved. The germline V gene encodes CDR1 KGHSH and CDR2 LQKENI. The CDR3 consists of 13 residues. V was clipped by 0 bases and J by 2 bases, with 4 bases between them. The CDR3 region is CASSPPTNTEAFF. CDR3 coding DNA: TGTGCCAGCTCACCACCCACTAACACTGAAGCTTTCTTT.

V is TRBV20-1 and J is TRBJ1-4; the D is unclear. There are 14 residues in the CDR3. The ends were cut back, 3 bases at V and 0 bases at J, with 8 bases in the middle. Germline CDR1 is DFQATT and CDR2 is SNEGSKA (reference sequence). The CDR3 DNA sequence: TGCAGTGCTAGTGTGACAACAACTAATGAAAAACTGTTTTTT. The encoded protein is CSASVTTTNEKLFF.

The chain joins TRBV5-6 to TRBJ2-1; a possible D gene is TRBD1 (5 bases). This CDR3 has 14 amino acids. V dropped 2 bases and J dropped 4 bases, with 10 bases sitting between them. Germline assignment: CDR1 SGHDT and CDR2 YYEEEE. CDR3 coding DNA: TGTGCCAGCAGCTTACAAGGGGTATACAATGAGCAGTTCTTC. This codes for CASSLQGVYNEQFF. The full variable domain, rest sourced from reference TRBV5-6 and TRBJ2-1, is DAGVTQSPTHLIKTRGQQVTLRCSPKSGHDTVSWYQQALGQGPQFIFQYYEEEERQRGNFPDRFSGHQFPNYSSELNVNALLLGDSALYLCASSLQGVYNEQFFGPGTRLTVL.

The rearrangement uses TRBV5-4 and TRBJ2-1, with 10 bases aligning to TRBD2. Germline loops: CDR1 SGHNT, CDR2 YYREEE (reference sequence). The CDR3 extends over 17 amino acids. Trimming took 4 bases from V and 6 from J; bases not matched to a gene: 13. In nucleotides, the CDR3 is TGTGCCAGCAGCCTAATGGGGCTAGCGGGGGACGGCAATGAGCAGTTCTTC. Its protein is CASSLMGLAGDGNEQFF.

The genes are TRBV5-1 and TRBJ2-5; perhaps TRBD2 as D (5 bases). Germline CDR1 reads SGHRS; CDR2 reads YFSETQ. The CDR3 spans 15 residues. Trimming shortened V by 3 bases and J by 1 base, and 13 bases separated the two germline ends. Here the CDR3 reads CASSYRAGPQETQYF. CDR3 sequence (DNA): TGCGCCAGCAGCTATCGCGCGGGTCCCCAAGAGACCCAGTACTTC.

CDR3 coding DNA: TGTGCCAGCTCAACCGAGAGGGACTATGGCTACACCTTC. Translation: CASSTERDYGYTF. This sequence joins TRBV18 and TRBJ1-2; D unclear. From germline, CDR1 is KGHSH and CDR2 LQKENI. This CDR3 is 13 amino acids long. V dropped 5 bases and J dropped 3 bases, with 10 bases sitting between them.

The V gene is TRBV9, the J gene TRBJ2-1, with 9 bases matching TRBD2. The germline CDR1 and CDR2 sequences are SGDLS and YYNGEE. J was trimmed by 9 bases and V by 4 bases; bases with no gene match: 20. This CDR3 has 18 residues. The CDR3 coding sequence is TGTGCCAGCAGCAATCCTACCTGGCCTAGCGGGGAAGTGATTGAGCAGTTCTTC. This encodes CASSNPTWPSGEVIEQFF.

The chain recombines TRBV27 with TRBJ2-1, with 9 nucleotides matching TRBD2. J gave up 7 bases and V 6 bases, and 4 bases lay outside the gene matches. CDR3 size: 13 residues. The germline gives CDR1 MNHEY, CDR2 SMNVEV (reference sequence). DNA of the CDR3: TGTGCCAGCAGCCTTAGCGGGGGAAATGAGCAGTTCTTC. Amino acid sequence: CASSLSGGNEQFF.

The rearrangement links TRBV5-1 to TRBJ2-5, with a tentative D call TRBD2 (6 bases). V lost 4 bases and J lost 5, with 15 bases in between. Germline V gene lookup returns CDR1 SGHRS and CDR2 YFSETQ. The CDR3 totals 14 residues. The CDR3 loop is CASSPGGGLETQYF. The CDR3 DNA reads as TGCGCCAGCAGCCCCGGAGGAGGGTTGGAGACCCAGTACTTC.

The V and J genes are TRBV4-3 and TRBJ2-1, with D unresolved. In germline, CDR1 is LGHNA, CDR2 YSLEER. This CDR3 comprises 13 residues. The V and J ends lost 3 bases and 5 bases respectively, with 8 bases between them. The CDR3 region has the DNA TGCGCCAGCAGCCAGAGAGGCCACAATGAGCAGTTCTTC. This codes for CASSQRGHNEQFF.

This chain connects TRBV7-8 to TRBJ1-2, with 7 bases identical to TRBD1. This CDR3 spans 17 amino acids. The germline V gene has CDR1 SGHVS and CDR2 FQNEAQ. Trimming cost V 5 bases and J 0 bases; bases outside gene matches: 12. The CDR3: CASSPRGRTGANYGYTF. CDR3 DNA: TGTGCCAGCAGCCCCCGGGGGCGAACAGGGGCTAACTATGGCTACACCTTC.

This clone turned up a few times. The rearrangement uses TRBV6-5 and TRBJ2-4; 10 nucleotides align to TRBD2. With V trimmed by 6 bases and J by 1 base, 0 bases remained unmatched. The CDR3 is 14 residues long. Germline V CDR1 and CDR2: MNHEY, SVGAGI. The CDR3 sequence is CASRTSGAKNIQYF. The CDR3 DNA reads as TGTGCCAGCAGGACTAGCGGGGCCAAAAACATTCAGTACTTC.